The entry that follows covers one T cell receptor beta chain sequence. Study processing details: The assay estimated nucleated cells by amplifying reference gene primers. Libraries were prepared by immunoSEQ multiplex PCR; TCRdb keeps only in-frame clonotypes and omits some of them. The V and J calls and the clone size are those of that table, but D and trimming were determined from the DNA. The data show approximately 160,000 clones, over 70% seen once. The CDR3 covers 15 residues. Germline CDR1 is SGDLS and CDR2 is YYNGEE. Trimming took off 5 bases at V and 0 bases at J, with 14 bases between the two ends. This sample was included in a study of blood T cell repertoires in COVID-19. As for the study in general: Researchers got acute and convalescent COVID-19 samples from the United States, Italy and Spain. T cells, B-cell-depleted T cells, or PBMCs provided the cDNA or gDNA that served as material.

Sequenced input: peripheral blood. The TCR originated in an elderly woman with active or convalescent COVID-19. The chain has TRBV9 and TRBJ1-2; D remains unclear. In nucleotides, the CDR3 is TGTGCCAGCAGTGCGTGGCGGGATCCTAACTATGGCTACACCTTC. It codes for CASSAWRDPNYGYTF.